This paragraph covers one T cell receptor (beta chain) sequence. Its antigen is unidentified. All donors were healthy HIV-negative adults lacking recent acute infections or vaccinations. There were only Caucasian adults among the donors, and all lived in Nashville, Tennessee. Some clones are missing from TCRdb's copy, which holds only in-frame ones; the method was immunoSEQ multiplex PCR. The sample holds approximately 2.3 million clones, over 90% seen once. The data are from a study of shared clonotypes between healthy human individuals. Study details: Researchers drew samples from two women and three men aged 18 to 49. General study results and limits: Sharing of clonotypes among donors was expected to vary with sequencing depth.

Trimming at V came to 0 bases and at J to 3 bases, leaving 9 bases not matched to a gene. CDR1 and CDR2 from the germline V gene are MGHRA and YSYEKL. The CDR3 has 17 amino acids. The clonotype originates from a man aged 18 to 30 in good health. Some clones in this sample may be carry-over from other donors' samples. Material: naive CD4+ T cells from PBMCs. Described subset: CD45RA+ positively selected. This chain connects TRBV4-1 to TRBJ2-3; 7 bases are a match to TRBD1. The CDR3 nucleotides read TGCGCCAGCAGCCAAGATAAGACAGGGAGATTAACAGATACGCAGTATTTT. As protein: CASSQDKTGRLTDTQYF.